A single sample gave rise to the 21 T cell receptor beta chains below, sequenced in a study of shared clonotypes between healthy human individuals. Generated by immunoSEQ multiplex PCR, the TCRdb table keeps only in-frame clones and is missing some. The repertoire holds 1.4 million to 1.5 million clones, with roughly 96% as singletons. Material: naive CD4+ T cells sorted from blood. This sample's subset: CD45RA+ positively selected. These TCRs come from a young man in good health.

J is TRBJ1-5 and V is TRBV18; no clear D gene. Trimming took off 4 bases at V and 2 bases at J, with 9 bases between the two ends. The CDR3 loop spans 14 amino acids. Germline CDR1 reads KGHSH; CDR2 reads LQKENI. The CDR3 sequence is CASSLGRGNQPQHF. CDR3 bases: TGTGCCAGCTCACTAGGTCGAGGCAATCAGCCCCAGCATTTT.

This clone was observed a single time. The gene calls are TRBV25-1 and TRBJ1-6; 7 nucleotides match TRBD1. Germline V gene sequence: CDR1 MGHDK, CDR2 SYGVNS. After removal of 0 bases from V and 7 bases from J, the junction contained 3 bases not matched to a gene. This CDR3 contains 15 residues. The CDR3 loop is CASSEYRGGNSPLHF. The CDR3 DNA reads TGTGCCAGCAGTGAATACAGGGGGGGGAATTCACCCCTCCACTTT.

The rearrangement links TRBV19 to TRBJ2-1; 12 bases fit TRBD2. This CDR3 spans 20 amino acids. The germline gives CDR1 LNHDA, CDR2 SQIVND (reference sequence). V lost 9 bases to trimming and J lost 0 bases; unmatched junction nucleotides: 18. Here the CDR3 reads CASKPRTSGTPPSSYNEQFF. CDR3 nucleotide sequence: TGTGCCAGCAAACCTCGGACTAGCGGGACTCCCCCGAGCTCCTACAATGAGCAGTTCTTC.

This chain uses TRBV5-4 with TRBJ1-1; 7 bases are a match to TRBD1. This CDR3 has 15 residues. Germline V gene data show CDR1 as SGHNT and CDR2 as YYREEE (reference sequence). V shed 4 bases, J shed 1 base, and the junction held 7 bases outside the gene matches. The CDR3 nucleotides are TGTGCCAGCAGCCGACAGACAGGGCAGAACACTGAAGCTTTCTTT. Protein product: CASSRQTGQNTEAFF.

CDR3 nucleotide sequence: TGTGCCAGCACCCCTGCCGGGACAATAAACTATGGCTACACCTTC. This codes for CASTPAGTINYGYTF. The V gene is TRBV28, the J gene TRBJ1-2, with a tentative D call TRBD1 (6 bases). CDR1 and CDR2 (germline): MDHEN, SYDVKM. This CDR3 has 15 amino acids. Between the trimmed V and J ends, which lost 7 bases and 2 bases, there was a span of 17 bases.

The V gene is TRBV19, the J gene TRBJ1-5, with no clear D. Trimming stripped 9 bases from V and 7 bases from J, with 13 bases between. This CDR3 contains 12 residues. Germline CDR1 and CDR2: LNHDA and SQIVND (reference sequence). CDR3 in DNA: TGTGCCAGCTCAGGCGTTGGGCAGCCCCAGCATTTT. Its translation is CASSGVGQPQHF.

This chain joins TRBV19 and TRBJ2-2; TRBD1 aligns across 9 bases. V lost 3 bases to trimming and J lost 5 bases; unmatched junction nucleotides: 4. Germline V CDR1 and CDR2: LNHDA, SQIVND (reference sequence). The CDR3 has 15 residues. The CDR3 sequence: CASSIYRGRTGELFF. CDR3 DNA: TGTGCCAGTAGTATCTACAGGGGGCGTACCGGGGAGCTGTTTTTT.

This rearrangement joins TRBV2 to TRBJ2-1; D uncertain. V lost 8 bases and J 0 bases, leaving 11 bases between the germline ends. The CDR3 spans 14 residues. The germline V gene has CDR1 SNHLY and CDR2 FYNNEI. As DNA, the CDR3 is TGTGCCAGCGAAGGTCGTGGCTCCTACAATGAGCAGTTCTTC. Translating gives CASEGRGSYNEQFF.

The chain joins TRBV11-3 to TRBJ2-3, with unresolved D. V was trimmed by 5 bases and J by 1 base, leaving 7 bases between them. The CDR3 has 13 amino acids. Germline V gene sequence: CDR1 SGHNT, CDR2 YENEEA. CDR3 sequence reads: CASSRARTDTQYF. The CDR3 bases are TGTGCCAGCAGCCGGGCGCGCACAGATACGCAGTATTTT.

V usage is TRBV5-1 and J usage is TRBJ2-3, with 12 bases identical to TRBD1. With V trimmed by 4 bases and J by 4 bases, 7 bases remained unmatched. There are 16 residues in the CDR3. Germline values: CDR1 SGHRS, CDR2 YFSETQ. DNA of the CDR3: TGCGCCAGCAGCCAAAAAGGGACAGGGGGCGCAGATACGCAGTATTTT. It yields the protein CASSQKGTGGADTQYF.

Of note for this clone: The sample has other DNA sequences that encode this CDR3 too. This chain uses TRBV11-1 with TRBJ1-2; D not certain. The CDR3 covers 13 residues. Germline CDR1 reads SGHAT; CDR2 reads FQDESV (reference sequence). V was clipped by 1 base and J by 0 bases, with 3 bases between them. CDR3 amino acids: CASSLGSNYGYTF. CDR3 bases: TGTGCCAGCAGCTTAGGATCTAACTATGGCTACACCTTC.

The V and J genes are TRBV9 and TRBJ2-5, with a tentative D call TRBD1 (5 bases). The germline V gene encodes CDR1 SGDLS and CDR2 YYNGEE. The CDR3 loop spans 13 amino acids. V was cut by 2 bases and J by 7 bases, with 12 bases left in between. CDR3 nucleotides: TGTGCCAGCAGCGTCCAGGGATTGTCGACCCAGTACTTC. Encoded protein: CASSVQGLSTQYF.

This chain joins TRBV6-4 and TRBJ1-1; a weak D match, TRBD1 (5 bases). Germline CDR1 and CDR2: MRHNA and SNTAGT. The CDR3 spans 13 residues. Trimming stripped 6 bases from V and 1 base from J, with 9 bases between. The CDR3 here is CASSWDGNTEAFF. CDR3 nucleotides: TGTGCCAGCAGCTGGGACGGGAACACTGAAGCTTTCTTT.

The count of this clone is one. The CDR3 sequence is CASSLVKARNQPQHF. For the CDR3, the DNA is TGTGCCAGCAGCTTAGTAAAGGCCCGCAATCAGCCCCAGCATTTT. The chain is built from TRBV7-8 and TRBJ1-5; D is unclear. Deletions cut 1 base from V and 2 bases from J, with 9 bases between. CDR1 SGHVS and CDR2 FQNEAQ come from the germline V gene. This CDR3 is built from 15 residues.

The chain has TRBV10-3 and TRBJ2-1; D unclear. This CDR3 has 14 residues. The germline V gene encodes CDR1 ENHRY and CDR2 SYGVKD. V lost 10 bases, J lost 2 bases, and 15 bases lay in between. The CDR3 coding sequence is TGTGCCACCACGGCGGCCGCAGCCTACAATGAGCAGTTCTTC. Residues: CATTAAAAYNEQFF.

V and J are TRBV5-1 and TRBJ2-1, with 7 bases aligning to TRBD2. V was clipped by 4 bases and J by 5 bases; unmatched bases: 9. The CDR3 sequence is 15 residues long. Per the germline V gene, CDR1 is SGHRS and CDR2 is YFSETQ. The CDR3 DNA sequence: TGCGCCAGCAGCCTGACCCGGGGGGTGAACAATGAGCAGTTCTTC. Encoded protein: CASSLTRGVNNEQFF.

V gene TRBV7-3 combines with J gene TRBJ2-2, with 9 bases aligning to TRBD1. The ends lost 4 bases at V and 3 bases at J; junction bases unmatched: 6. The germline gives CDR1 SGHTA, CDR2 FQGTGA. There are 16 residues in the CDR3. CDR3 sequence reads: CASSSKDRGDTGELFF. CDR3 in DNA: TGTGCCAGCAGCTCAAAGGACAGGGGCGACACCGGGGAGCTGTTTTTT.

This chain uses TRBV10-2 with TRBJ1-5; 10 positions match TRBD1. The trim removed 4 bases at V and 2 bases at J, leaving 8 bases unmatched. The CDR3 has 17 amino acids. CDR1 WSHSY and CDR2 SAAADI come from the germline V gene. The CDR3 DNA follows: TGCGCCAGCAGTGTCCTACGACAGGGGGCGGGCAATCAGCCCCAGCATTTT. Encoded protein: CASSVLRQGAGNQPQHF.

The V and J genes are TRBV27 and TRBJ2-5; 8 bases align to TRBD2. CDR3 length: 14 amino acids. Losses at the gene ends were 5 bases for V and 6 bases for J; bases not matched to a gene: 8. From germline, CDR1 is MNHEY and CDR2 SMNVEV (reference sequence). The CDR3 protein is CASSPSGTSKTQYF. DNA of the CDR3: TGTGCCAGCAGTCCGTCCGGGACTAGTAAGACCCAGTACTTC.

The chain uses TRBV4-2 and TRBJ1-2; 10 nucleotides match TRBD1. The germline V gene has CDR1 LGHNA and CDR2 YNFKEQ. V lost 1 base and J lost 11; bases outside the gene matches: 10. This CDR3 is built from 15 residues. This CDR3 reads CASSQGGRDRGKYTF. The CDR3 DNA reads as TGTGCCAGCAGCCAAGGGGGTCGGGACAGGGGTAAATACACCTTC.

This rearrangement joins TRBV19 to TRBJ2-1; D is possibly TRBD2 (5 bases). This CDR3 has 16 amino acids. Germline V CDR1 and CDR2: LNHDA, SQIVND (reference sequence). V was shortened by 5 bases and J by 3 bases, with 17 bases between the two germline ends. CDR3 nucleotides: TGTGCCAGTAGTGCCCTAGCTCCACAAATCTACAATGAGCAGTTCTTC. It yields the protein CASSALAPQIYNEQFF. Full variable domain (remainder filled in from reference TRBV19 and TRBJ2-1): DGGITQSPKYLFRKEGQNVTLSCEQNLNHDAMYWYRQDPGQGLRLIYYSQIVNDFQKGDIAEGYSVSREKKESFPLTVTSAQKNPTAFYLCASSALAPQIYNEQFFGPGTRLTVL.